These 9 T cell receptor beta chains were sequenced from one sample in a study of metastatic and nonmetastatic thyroid tumors (dated by TCRdb to 2020 to 2022). No treatment had been received by any patient before thyroid surgery. Library generation was performed with PCR. Data came from an Illumina HiSeq 4000. Starting from the raw public reads, TCRdb applied fastp trimming at Q25, assembled clones with MiXCR and retained in-frame beta chains. Present in this sample are 64,000 or so clones, around 15% of which were seen just once. The ten top clones hold about 8.4% of the sample. Sequencing was done on a sample of blood. These receptors were obtained from a male donor with papillary thyroid cancer or a benign thyroid nodule (not recorded which). Some clones in this sample may be carry-over from other donors' samples.

This clone was seen many times. This chain links TRBV4-3 with TRBJ1-2; D unresolved. The CDR3 runs to 16 residues. CDR1 is LGHNA, CDR2 YSLEER, per germline. V was pared by 4 bases and J by 1 base, with 16 bases between. The CDR3 region is CASSLEGADYNYGYTF. CDR3 nucleotide sequence: TGCGCCAGCAGCCTCGAGGGCGCAGATTATAACTATGGCTACACCTTC.

This clone was counted many times. CDR3: CASSQPGGGNYGYTF. The CDR3 DNA follows: TGTGCCAGCAGCCAACCTGGGGGCGGGAACTATGGCTACACCTTC. The chain links TRBV7-2 to TRBJ1-2; a weak D match, TRBD1 (6 bases). Germline V gene lookup returns CDR1 SGHTA and CDR2 FQGNSA. The CDR3 length is 15 residues. The V and J ends lost 5 bases and 2 bases respectively, with 15 bases between them.

The chain combines TRBV27 with TRBJ2-2; D might be TRBD2 (5 bases). In germline, CDR1 is MNHEY, CDR2 SMNVEV (reference sequence). V dropped 4 bases and J dropped 5 bases, with 11 bases sitting between them. The length of the CDR3 is 14 residues. The CDR3 sequence is CASSYAGPTGELFF. For the CDR3, the DNA is TGTGCCAGCAGTTACGCGGGTCCTACCGGGGAGCTGTTTTTT.

This clone was seen at least ten times. The chain recombines TRBV6-1 with TRBJ1-2, with TRBD1 as a possible D gene (5 bases). This CDR3 comprises 13 residues. Germline-derived CDR1 and CDR2 are MNHNS and SASEGT. V lost 8 bases to trimming and J lost 6 bases, with 16 bases between them. In DNA, the CDR3 is TGTGCCAGCGCGGTTACCGGGACCAATGGCTACACCTTC. Protein product: CASAVTGTNGYTF.

Of note for this clone: One junction end does not reproduce the germline sequence, and a read error may be involved. Other DNA variants within this sample encode the same CDR3. This chain joins TRBV9 and TRBJ2-2, with unresolved D. Germline values: CDR1 SGDLS, CDR2 YYNGEE. CDR3 size: 14 residues. The CDR3, as DNA: TGTGCCAGCATCCCGGTCGTGGGCACCGGTGAGCTGTTTTTT. Its translation: CASIPVVGTGELFF.

On this clone: With a much larger clone just one base away, this may be a read error. The sample holds other DNA sequences that translate to the same CDR3. For the CDR3, the DNA is TGTGCAGGCCCTAGGACCCAGTACTTC. As protein: CAGPRTQYF. The gene calls are TRBV10-3 and TRBJ2-5; the D is unclear. The CDR3 sequence is 9 residues long. Germline loops: CDR1 ENHRY, CDR2 SYGVKD.

This clone came up many times. The genes are TRBV11-3 and TRBJ2-1, with D maybe TRBD2 (7 bases). Trimming removed 1 base from V and 4 bases from J, with 14 bases in between. Looked up from germline, CDR1 is SGHNT and CDR2 is YENEEA. The CDR3 covers 16 residues. The CDR3 loop reads CASSLVAGAPYNEQFF. DNA for the CDR3: TGTGCCAGCAGCTTAGTGGCGGGGGCTCCATACAATGAGCAGTTCTTC. The full variable domain, its missing parts supplied by reference TRBV11-3 and TRBJ2-1, is EAGVVQSPRYKIIEKKQPVAFWCNPISGHNTLYWYLQNLGQGPELLIRYENEEAVDDSQLPKDRFSAERLKGVDSTLKIQPAELGDSAVYLCASSLVAGAPYNEQFFGPGTRLTVL.

This clone has a handful of counts. A much larger clone sits a single nucleotide away, making a read error possible. The CDR3 reads CAWIGDEQFF. CDR3 coding DNA: TGTGCCTGGATTGGGGATGAGCAGTTCTTC. The chain links TRBV30 to TRBJ2-1; no definite D call. Germline-derived CDR1 and CDR2 are GTSNPN and SVGIG (reference sequence). V was cut by 4 bases and J by 8 bases, with 6 bases left in between. CDR3 size: 10 residues. Looking up the rest from reference TRBV30 and TRBJ2-1 gives the full variable domain: SQTIHQWPATLVQPVGSPLSLECTVEGTSNPNLYWYRQAAGRGLQLLFYSVGIGQISSEVPQNLSASRPQDRQFILSSKKLLLSDSGFYLCAWIGDEQFFGPGTRLTVL.

Comment on this clone: This may arise from a read error, as a much more abundant clone is one base away. V and J are TRBV28 and TRBJ1-2; D call uncertain. V was clipped by 4 bases and J by 7 bases, with 16 bases between them. The germline gives CDR1 MDHEN, CDR2 SYDVKM. This CDR3 has 14 amino acids. CDR3 sequence: CASSSPTLFGGYTF. For the CDR3, the DNA is TGTGCCAGCAGTTCCCCGACCCTTTTTGGTGGCTACACCTTC.